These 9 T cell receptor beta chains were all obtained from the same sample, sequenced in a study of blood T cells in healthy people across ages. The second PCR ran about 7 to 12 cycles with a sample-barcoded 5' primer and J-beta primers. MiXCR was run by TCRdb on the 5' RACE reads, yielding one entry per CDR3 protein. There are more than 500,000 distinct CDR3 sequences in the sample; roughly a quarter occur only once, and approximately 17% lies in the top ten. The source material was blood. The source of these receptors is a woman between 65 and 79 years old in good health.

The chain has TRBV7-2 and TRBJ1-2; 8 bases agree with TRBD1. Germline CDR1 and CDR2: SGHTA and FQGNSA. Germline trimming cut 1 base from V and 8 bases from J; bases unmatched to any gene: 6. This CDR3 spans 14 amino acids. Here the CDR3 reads CASSLGTGHPGYTF. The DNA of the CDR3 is TGTGCCAGCAGCTTAGGGACAGGGCACCCAGGCTACACCTTC.

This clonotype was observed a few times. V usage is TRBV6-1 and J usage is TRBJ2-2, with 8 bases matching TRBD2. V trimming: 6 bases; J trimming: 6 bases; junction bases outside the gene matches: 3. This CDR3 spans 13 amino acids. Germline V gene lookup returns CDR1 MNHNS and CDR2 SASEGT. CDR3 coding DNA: TGTGCCAGCAGGAGACTAGCGCCCGGGGAGCTGTTTTTT. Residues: CASRRLAPGELFF.

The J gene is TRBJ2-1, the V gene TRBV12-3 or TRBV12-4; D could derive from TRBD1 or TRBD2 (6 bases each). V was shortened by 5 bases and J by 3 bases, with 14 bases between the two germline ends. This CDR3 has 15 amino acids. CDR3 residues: CASSRQEGYYNEQFF. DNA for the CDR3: TGTGCCAGCAGTCGACAGGAGGGCTACTACAATGAGCAGTTCTTC.

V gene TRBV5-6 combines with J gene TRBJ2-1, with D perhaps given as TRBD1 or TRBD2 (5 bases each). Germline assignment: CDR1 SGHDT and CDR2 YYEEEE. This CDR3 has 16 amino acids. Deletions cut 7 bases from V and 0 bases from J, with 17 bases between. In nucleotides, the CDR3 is TGTGCCAGCGGCGGCCCTGGGACCGTCTCCTACAATGAGCAGTTCTTC. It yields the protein CASGGPGTVSYNEQFF. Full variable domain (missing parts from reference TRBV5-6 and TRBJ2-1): DAGVTQSPTHLIKTRGQQVTLRCSPKSGHDTVSWYQQALGQGPQFIFQYYEEEERQRGNFPDRFSGHQFPNYSSELNVNALLLGDSALYLCASGGPGTVSYNEQFFGPGTRLTVL.

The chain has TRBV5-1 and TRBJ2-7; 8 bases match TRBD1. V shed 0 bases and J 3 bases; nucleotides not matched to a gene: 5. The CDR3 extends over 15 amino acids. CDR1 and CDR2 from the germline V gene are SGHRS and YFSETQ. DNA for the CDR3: TGCGCCAGCAGCTTGGCAGGAGACAGGGGCTACGAGCAGTACTTC. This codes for CASSLAGDRGYEQYF.

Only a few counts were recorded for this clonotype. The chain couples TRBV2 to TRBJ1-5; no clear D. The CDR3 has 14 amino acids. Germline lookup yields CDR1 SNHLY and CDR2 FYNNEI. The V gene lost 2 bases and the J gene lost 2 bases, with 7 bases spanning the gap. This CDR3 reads CASSENTGNQPQHF. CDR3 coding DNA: TGTGCCAGCAGTGAAAATACTGGCAATCAGCCCCAGCATTTT.

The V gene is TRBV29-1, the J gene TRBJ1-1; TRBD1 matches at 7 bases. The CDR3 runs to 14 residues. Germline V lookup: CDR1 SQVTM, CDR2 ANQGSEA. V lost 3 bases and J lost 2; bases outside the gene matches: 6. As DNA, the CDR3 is TGCAGCGTTGAGCTGACAGGGACAAACACTGAAGCTTTCTTT. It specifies CSVELTGTNTEAFF.

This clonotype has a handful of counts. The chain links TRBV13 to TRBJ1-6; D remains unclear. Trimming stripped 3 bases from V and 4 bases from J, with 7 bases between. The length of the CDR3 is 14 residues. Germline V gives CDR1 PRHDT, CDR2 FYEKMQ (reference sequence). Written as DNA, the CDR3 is TGTGCCAGCAGCTTGTTAGGGTATAATTCACCCCTCCACTTT. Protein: CASSLLGYNSPLHF.

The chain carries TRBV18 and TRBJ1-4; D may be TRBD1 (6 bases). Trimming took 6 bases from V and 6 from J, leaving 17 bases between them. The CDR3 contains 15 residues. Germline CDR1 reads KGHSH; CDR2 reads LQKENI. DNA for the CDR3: TGTGCCAGCTCGCCAGGCGGGGGGGCCGATGAAAAACTGTTTTTT. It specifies CASSPGGGADEKLFF.